Following are 27 T cell receptor beta chains from one sample sequenced in a study of blood T cell repertoires in COVID-19. Sequencing used immunoSEQ multiplex PCR; TCRdb keeps in-frame clones, though not all of them. The data hold approximately 80,000 clones, with around 90% observed a single time. The sequenced sample consisted of peripheral blood. These receptors all stem from a human donor in a cohort sampled during active COVID-19.

CDR3 DNA: TGTGCCAGTGCGACCAGCGGGAGATCTCAAGAGACCCAGTACTTC. Its translation: CASATSGRSQETQYF. V usage is TRBV7-2 and J usage is TRBJ2-5; TRBD2 matches 8 bases. This CDR3 contains 15 residues. Germline V gene data show CDR1 as SGHTA and CDR2 as FQGNSA. With 9 bases clipped from V and 2 bases from J, the junction kept 11 bases outside the gene matches. Complete variable domain (other parts from reference TRBV7-2 and TRBJ2-5): GAGVSQSPSNKVTEKGKDVELRCDPISGHTALYWYRQSLGQGLEFLIYFQGNSAPDKSGLPSDRFSAERTGGSVSTLTIQRTQQEDSAVYLCASATSGRSQETQYFGPGTRLLVL.

This sequence joins TRBV15 and TRBJ1-2, with unresolved D. The V end was cut by 0 bases, the J end by 3 bases, with 11 bases between. From germline, CDR1 is LNHNV and CDR2 YYDKDF (reference sequence). The CDR3 is made up of 15 amino acids. CDR3 amino acids: CATSRDRWSDYGYTF. CDR3 sequence (DNA): TGTGCCACCAGCAGAGATCGGTGGAGTGACTATGGCTACACCTTC.

The J gene is TRBJ2-1, the V gene TRBV5-1, with 9 bases lining up with TRBD2. The trim removed 4 bases at V and 3 bases at J, leaving 5 bases unmatched. Germline CDR1 is SGHRS and CDR2 is YFSETQ. The CDR3 runs to 15 residues. CDR3 nucleotide sequence: TGCGCCAGCAGCGACCCTAGCGGGGTCTACAATGAGCAGTTCTTC. It specifies CASSDPSGVYNEQFF. The whole variable domain, filled in from reference TRBV5-1 and TRBJ2-1, reads KAGVTQTPRYLIKTRGQQVTLSCSPISGHRSVSWYQQTPGQGLQFLFEYFSETQRNKGNFPGRFSGRQFSNSRSEMNVSTLELGDSALYLCASSDPSGVYNEQFFGPGTRLTVL.

This rearrangement joins TRBV7-6 to TRBJ2-1; D uncertain. The CDR3 sequence is 15 residues long. Trimming left V 1 base short and J 2 bases short, with 9 bases between. Germline CDR1 and CDR2: SGHVS and FNYEAQ. The CDR3 sequence: CASSLGGSAYNEQFF. The CDR3 DNA reads as TGTGCCAGCAGCTTAGGTGGCAGTGCCTACAATGAGCAGTTCTTC.

This chain uses TRBV6-5 with TRBJ1-6; 7 positions match TRBD1. This CDR3 is 14 amino acids long. V was pared by 5 bases and J by 15 bases, with 13 bases of the junction left unmatched. The germline V gene has CDR1 MNHEY and CDR2 SVGAGI. The CDR3 spells CASSPMGQSAVLHF. CDR3 coding DNA: TGTGCCAGCAGTCCAATGGGACAGAGCGCAGTCCTCCACTTT.

The chain is built from TRBV7-2 and TRBJ2-2; D is perhaps TRBD2 (6 bases). CDR3 length: 16 residues. Trimming shortened V by 2 bases and J by 5 bases, and 15 bases separated the two germline ends. Germline CDR1 reads SGHTA; CDR2 reads FQGNSA. The CDR3 loop reads CASSLPGTEKTGELFF. CDR3 sequence (DNA): TGTGCCAGCAGCTTACCCGGGACTGAAAAGACCGGGGAGCTGTTTTTT.

This chain uses TRBV10-3 with TRBJ2-7; D remains ambiguous. CDR1 is ENHRY and CDR2 is SYGVKD in the germline V gene. This CDR3 has 13 residues. The ends were cut back, 7 bases at V and 3 bases at J, with 13 bases in the middle. The CDR3 region has the DNA TGTGCCATCACTTTGGCAGAAGACTACGAGCAGTACTTC. Its translation is CAITLAEDYEQYF.

V is TRBV18 and J is TRBJ1-5; 10 positions agree with TRBD1. This CDR3 contains 15 residues. Germline V gene lookup returns CDR1 KGHSH and CDR2 LQKENI. V lost 3 bases, J lost 2 bases, and 1 base stayed unmatched. CDR3 coding DNA: TGTGCCAGCTCACCCGGGACAGGGGGCAATCAGCCCCAGCATTTT. This encodes CASSPGTGGNQPQHF.

For the CDR3, the DNA is TGCAGCGTTGAGGGACAGGGGGACTTGAAGCAGTACTTC. Translating it yields CSVEGQGDLKQYF. V usage is TRBV29-1 and J usage is TRBJ2-7, with 11 bases aligning to TRBD1. Germline-derived CDR1 and CDR2 are SQVTM and ANQGSEA. The CDR3 runs 13 residues. Losses at the gene ends were 3 bases for V and 8 bases for J; bases not matched to a gene: 6.

This clone has only one observation. The chain employs TRBV3-1 (or the pseudogene TRBV3-2) and TRBJ2-4; 9 nucleotides line up with TRBD1. Germline loops: CDR1 LGHDT, CDR2 YNNKEL (reference sequence). This CDR3 region has 14 residues. V shed 1 base and J 6 bases; nucleotides not matched to a gene: 1. Here the CDR3 reads CASSQADRGNIQYF. Here the CDR3 DNA reads TGTGCCAGCAGCCAAGCGGACAGGGGAAACATTCAGTACTTC.

In this sample, this clone turned up once. The rearrangement joins TRBV7-9 to TRBJ2-7, with D possibly matching TRBD2 (5 bases). Germline V CDR1 and CDR2: SEHNR, FQNEAQ (reference sequence). The V gene lost 4 bases and the J gene lost 2 bases, with 9 bases spanning the gap. The CDR3 is 13 amino acids. CDR3 nucleotide sequence: TGTGCCAGCAGCTCCAGCGGCCCCTACGAGCAGTACTTC. Translation gives CASSSSGPYEQYF.

V is TRBV7-3 and J is TRBJ2-6; 9 nucleotides align to TRBD1. The CDR3 spans 18 residues. The V segment lost 5 bases and the J segment 0 bases; nucleotides outside the gene matches: 8. Looked up from germline, CDR1 is SGHTA and CDR2 is FQGTGA. The CDR3 loop is CASSPDRGTFSGANVLTF. The CDR3 region has the DNA TGTGCCAGCAGCCCGGACAGGGGCACCTTCTCTGGGGCCAACGTCCTGACTTTC.

V usage is TRBV19 and J usage is TRBJ1-4; 9 positions agree with TRBD1. The V gene end was trimmed by 5 bases and the J gene end by 8 bases; junction bases not matched to a gene: 9. CDR3 length: 15 residues. The germline V gene has CDR1 LNHDA and CDR2 SQIVND (reference sequence). Written as DNA, the CDR3 is TGTGCCAGTAGTCCCCTGGGACAGGGTAACGAAAAACTGTTTTTT. It yields the protein CASSPLGQGNEKLFF.

This chain uses TRBV10-3 with TRBJ2-4; no firm D call. CDR1 is ENHRY and CDR2 is SYGVKD in the germline V gene. The V end lost 3 bases, the J end lost 0 bases, and 6 bases lay between the germline ends. The CDR3 contains 14 residues. CDR3 amino acids: CAISDPRAKNIQYF. The CDR3 DNA sequence: TGTGCCATCAGTGACCCGCGAGCCAAAAACATTCAGTACTTC.

The chain combines TRBV5-1 with TRBJ1-4; TRBD1 aligns across 8 bases. The CDR3 is 15 amino acids. Losses at the gene ends were 6 bases for V and 3 bases for J; bases not matched to a gene: 7. Germline assignment: CDR1 SGHRS and CDR2 YFSETQ. CDR3 region: CASTSRGLANEKLFF. The CDR3 DNA is TGCGCCAGCACAAGCAGGGGGCTGGCTAATGAAAAACTGTTTTTT.

V gene TRBV6-5 combines with J gene TRBJ2-7, with D perhaps matching TRBD2 (6 bases). Looked up from germline, CDR1 is MNHEY and CDR2 is SVGAGI. This CDR3 comprises 12 residues. V was cut by 5 bases and J by 5 bases, with 10 bases left in between. The CDR3 loop reads CASSRDFNEQYF. The CDR3 bases are TGTGCCAGCAGTCGGGACTTTAACGAGCAGTACTTC.

This chain links TRBV9 with TRBJ2-5; D unclear. Trimming left V 0 bases short and J 2 bases short, with 8 bases between. The CDR3 spans 14 residues. The V gene's germline CDR1 is SGDLS and CDR2 YYNGEE. The CDR3: CASSVATDQETQYF. In nucleotides, the CDR3 is TGTGCCAGCAGCGTAGCCACAGATCAAGAGACCCAGTACTTC. Looking up the rest from reference TRBV9 and TRBJ2-5 gives the full variable domain: DSGVTQTPKHLITATGQRVTLRCSPRSGDLSVYWYQQSLDQGLQFLIQYYNGEERAKGNILERFSAQQFPDLHSELNLSSLELGDSALYFCASSVATDQETQYFGPGTRLLVL.

The chain joins TRBV11-2 to TRBJ2-2, with 9 bases lining up with TRBD1. This CDR3 region has 15 residues. Losses at the gene ends were 5 bases for V and 3 bases for J; bases not matched to a gene: 4. CDR1 is SGHAT and CDR2 is FQNNGV in the germline V gene. Here the CDR3 reads CASSQTGGDTGELFF. CDR3 sequence (DNA): TGTGCCAGCAGCCAGACAGGGGGTGACACCGGGGAGCTGTTTTTT.

Only a few counts were recorded for this clone. This chain uses TRBV18 with TRBJ2-7; TRBD1 matches 10 bases. Germline lookup yields CDR1 KGHSH and CDR2 LQKENI. The CDR3 consists of 15 residues. Germline trimming cut 4 bases from V and 2 bases from J; bases unmatched to any gene: 5. The DNA of the CDR3 is TGTGCCAGCTCACTCGACAGGGGGCTCCCCTACGAGCAGTACTTC. Protein sequence: CASSLDRGLPYEQYF.

The CDR3 DNA follows: TGTGCCAGCAGTTTCGCGGGAGGGCGGGTCAATGAGCAGTTCTTC. Protein product: CASSFAGGRVNEQFF. The V gene is TRBV28, the J gene TRBJ2-1, with TRBD2 matching over 9 bases. CDR1 is MDHEN, CDR2 SYDVKM, per germline. The CDR3 totals 15 residues. V shed 3 bases and J 6 bases; nucleotides not matched to a gene: 6.

This clone was counted a single time. V and J are TRBV28 and TRBJ2-7; weak D call: TRBD2 (5 bases). The V end lost 6 bases, the J end lost 4 bases, and 13 bases lay between the germline ends. The CDR3 sequence is 13 residues long. Germline CDR1 MDHEN, CDR2 SYDVKM. The CDR3 here is CASRNGLLYEQYF. CDR3 DNA sequence: TGTGCCAGCAGAAACGGACTCCTTTACGAGCAGTACTTC.

This rearrangement joins TRBV9 to TRBJ2-5; a possible D gene is TRBD1 (5 bases). V lost 1 base and J 2 bases, leaving 9 bases between the germline ends. The CDR3 length is 14 residues. Germline assignment: CDR1 SGDLS and CDR2 YYNGEE. The CDR3 DNA reads as TGTGCCAGCAGCGTATCGGCAGGGCAAGAGACCCAGTACTTC. The encoded protein is CASSVSAGQETQYF.

The V call is TRBV5-1, the J call TRBJ2-5, with D uncertain. The CDR3 has 13 residues. CDR1 SGHRS and CDR2 YFSETQ come from the germline V gene. The ends were cut back, 0 bases at V and 3 bases at J, with 6 bases in the middle. CDR3 protein: CASSLVQKETQYF. In DNA, the CDR3 is TGCGCCAGCAGCTTGGTTCAGAAAGAGACCCAGTACTTC.

V usage is TRBV11-2 and J usage is TRBJ2-7; D might be TRBD1 (5 bases). Trimming stripped 2 bases from V and 0 bases from J, with 8 bases between. The germline gives CDR1 SGHAT, CDR2 FQNNGV. The CDR3 has 14 residues. The CDR3 DNA follows: TGTGCCAGCAGCTTATTCCAGGGCTCCTACGAGCAGTACTTC. It encodes CASSLFQGSYEQYF.

The chain combines TRBV4-1 with TRBJ2-5; D is ambiguous. The V end was cut by 2 bases, the J end by 12 bases, with 16 bases between. The CDR3 consists of 13 residues. CDR1 and CDR2 from the germline V gene are MGHRA and YSYEKL. In DNA, the CDR3 is TGCGCCAGCAGCCAAAGTTCAGGCAATTTTAAGTACTTC. It encodes CASSQSSGNFKYF.

The CDR3 here is CASSLRQGDAFF. The CDR3 nucleotides read TGCGCCAGCAGCTTGAGGCAGGGTGACGCTTTCTTT. The V gene is TRBV5-1, the J gene TRBJ1-1; possible D gene TRBD1, 5 bases. The CDR3 is 12 residues long. CDR1 is SGHRS, CDR2 YFSETQ, per germline. V lost 1 base and J lost 11, with 12 bases in between.

The chain joins TRBV15 to TRBJ1-6; D gene unclear. The V end was cut by 0 bases, the J end by 3 bases, with 9 bases between. Germline values: CDR1 LNHNV, CDR2 YYDKDF (reference sequence). The CDR3 length is 16 residues. The CDR3 is CATSRDRGLYNSPLHF. The CDR3 DNA is TGTGCCACCAGCAGAGACCGGGGTCTCTATAATTCACCCCTCCACTTT.